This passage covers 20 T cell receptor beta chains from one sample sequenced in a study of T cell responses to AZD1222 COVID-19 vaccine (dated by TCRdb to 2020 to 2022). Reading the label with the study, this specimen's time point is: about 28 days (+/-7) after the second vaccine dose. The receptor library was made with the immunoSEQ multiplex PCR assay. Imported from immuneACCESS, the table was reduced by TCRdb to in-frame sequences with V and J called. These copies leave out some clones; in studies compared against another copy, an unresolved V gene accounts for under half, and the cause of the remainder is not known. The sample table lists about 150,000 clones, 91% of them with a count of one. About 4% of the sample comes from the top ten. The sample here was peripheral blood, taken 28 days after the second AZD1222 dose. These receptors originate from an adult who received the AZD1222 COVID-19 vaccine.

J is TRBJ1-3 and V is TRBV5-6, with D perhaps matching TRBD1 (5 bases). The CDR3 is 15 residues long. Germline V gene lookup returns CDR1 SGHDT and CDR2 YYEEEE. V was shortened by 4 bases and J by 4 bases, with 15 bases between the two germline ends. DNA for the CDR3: TGTGCCAGCAGCACCCGGACATCTGGAGGAAACACCATATATTTT. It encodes CASSTRTSGGNTIYF.

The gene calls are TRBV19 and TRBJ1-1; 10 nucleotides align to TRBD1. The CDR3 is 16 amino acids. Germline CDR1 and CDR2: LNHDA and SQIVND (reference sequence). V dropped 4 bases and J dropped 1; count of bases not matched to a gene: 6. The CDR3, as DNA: TGTGCCAGTAGTAGGGACAGGGGAGTCGCGAACACTGAAGCTTTCTTT. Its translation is CASSRDRGVANTEAFF.

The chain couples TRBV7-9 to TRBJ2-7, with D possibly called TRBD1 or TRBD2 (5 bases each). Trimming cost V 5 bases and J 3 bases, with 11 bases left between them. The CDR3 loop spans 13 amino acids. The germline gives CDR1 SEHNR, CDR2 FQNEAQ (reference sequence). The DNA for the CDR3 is TGTGCCAGCAGCCCGGGACGGGACTACGAGCAGTACTTC. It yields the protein CASSPGRDYEQYF. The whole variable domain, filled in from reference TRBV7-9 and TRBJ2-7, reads DTGVSQNPRHKITKRGQNVTFRCDPISEHNRLYWYRQTLGQGPEFLTYFQNEAQLEKSRLLSDRFSAERPKGSFSTLEIQRTEQGDSAMYLCASSPGRDYEQYFGPGTRLTVT.

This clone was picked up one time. Here the CDR3 reads CASSIRGGAEAFF. As DNA, the CDR3 is TGTGCCAGTAGTATCCGGGGTGGCGCTGAAGCTTTCTTT. The V gene is TRBV19, the J gene TRBJ1-1, with D hard to call. Trimming pared 3 bases from V and 6 bases from J, leaving 11 bases between. The CDR3 has 13 amino acids. CDR1 and CDR2 (germline): LNHDA, SQIVND (reference sequence).

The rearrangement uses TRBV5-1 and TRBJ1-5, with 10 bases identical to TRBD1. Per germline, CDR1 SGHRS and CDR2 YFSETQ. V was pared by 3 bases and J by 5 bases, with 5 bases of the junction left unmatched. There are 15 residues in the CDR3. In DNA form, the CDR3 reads TGCGCCAGCAGCTCCACCGGGACAGGGGATCAGCCCCAGCATTTT. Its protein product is CASSSTGTGDQPQHF.

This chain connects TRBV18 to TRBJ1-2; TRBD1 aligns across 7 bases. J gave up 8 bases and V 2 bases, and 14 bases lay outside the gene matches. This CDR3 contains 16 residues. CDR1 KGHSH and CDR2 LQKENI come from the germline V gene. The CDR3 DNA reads TGTGCCAGCTCACCATTTGGGGCCGGGACAGAGGGAGGCTACACCTTC. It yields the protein CASSPFGAGTEGGYTF.

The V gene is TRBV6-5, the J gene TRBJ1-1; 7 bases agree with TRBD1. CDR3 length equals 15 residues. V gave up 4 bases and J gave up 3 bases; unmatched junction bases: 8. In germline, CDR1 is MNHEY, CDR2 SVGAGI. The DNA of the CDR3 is TGTGCCAGCAGTTCAACAGGGGAAGTGGACACTGAAGCTTTCTTT. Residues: CASSSTGEVDTEAFF.

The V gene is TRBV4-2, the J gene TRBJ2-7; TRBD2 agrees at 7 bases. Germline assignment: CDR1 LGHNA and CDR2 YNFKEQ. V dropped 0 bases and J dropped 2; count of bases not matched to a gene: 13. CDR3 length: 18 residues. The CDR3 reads CASSQDMGASGMTYEQYF. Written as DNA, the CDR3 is TGTGCCAGCAGCCAAGATATGGGAGCTAGCGGCATGACCTACGAGCAGTACTTC.

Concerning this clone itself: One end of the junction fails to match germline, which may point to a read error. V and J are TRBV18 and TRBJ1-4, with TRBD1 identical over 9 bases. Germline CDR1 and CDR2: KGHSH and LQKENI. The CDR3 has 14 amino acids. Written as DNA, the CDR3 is TGTGCCAGCTCACCACGGGACAGGGAGTTGATTACTGTTTTT. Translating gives CASSPRDRELITVF.

The CDR3 nucleotides are TGTGCCAGTAGCACGGTCCCTCGTGGAGAGACCCAGTACTTC. Translation: CASSTVPRGETQYF. This chain links TRBV19 with TRBJ2-5; D unclear. Germline V lookup: CDR1 LNHDA, CDR2 SQIVND (reference sequence). Trimming left V 6 bases short and J 4 bases short, with 15 bases between. The CDR3 extends over 14 amino acids. The variable domain in full, completed from reference TRBV19 and TRBJ2-5, reads DGGITQSPKYLFRKEGQNVTLSCEQNLNHDAMYWYRQDPGQGLRLIYYSQIVNDFQKGDIAEGYSVSREKKESFPLTVTSAQKNPTAFYLCASSTVPRGETQYFGPGTRLLVL.

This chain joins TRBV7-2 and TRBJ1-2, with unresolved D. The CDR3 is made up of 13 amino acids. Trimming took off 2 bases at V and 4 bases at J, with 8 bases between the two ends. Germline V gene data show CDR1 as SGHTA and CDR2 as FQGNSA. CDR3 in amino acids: CASSLSPIYGYTF. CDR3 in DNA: TGTGCCAGCAGCTTAAGCCCTATCTATGGCTACACCTTC.

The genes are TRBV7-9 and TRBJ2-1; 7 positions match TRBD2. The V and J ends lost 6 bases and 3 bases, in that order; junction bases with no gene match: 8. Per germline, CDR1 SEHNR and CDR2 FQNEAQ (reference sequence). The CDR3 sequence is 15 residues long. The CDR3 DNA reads TGTGCCAGCAGGGCCCTGGGGGGGGACTACAATGAGCAGTTCTTC. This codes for CASRALGGDYNEQFF.

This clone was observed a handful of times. CDR3 loop: CASSYDRGDSYEQYF. In nucleotides, the CDR3 is TGTGCCAGCAGTTACGACAGGGGGGACTCCTACGAGCAGTACTTC. This sequence joins TRBV6-2 or TRBV6-3 and TRBJ2-7; 9 positions match TRBD1. Germline CDR1 MNHEY, CDR2 SVGEGT. V trimming: 2 bases; J trimming: 0 bases; junction bases outside the gene matches: 2. The CDR3 length is 15 residues.

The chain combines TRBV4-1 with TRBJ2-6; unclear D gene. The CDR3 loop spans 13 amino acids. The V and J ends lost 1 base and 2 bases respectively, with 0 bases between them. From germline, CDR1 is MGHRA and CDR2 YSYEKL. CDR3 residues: CASSQAGANVLTF. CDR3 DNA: TGCGCCAGCAGCCAAGCTGGGGCCAACGTCCTGACTTTC.

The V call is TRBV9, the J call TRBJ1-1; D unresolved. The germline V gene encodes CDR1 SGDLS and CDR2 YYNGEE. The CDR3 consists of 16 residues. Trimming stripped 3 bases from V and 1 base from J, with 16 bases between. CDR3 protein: CASSAWVTDPNTEAFF. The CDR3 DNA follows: TGTGCCAGCAGCGCATGGGTGACGGACCCGAACACTGAAGCTTTCTTT.

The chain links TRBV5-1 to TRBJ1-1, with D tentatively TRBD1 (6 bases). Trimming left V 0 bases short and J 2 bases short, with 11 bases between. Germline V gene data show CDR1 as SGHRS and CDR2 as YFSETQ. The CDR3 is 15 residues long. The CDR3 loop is CASSLVAGTNTEAFF. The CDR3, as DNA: TGCGCCAGCAGCTTGGTTGCAGGGACAAACACTGAAGCTTTCTTT.

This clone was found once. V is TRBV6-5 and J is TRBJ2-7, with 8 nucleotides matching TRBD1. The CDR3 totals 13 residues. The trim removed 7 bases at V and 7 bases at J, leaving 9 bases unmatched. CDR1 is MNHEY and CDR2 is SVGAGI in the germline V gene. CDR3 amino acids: CASTDRAAGEQYF. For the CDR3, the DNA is TGTGCCAGCACGGACAGGGCGGCAGGGGAGCAGTACTTC.

DNA for the CDR3: TGTGCCAGCAGCTTAGGCACTGGGGGGGCGGCGGGTTATGGCTACACCTTC. Protein: CASSLGTGGAAGYGYTF. The genes are TRBV7-2 and TRBJ1-2; D is possibly TRBD1 (6 bases). The CDR3 sequence is 17 residues long. Per the germline V gene, CDR1 is SGHTA and CDR2 is FQGNSA. Trimming left V 1 base short and J 5 bases short, with 20 bases between.

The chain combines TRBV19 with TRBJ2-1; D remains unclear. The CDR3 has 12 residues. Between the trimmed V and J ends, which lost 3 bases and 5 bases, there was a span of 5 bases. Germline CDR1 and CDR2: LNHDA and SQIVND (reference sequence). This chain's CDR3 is CASSIRDNEQFF. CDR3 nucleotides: TGTGCCAGTAGTATCCGAGACAATGAGCAGTTCTTC.

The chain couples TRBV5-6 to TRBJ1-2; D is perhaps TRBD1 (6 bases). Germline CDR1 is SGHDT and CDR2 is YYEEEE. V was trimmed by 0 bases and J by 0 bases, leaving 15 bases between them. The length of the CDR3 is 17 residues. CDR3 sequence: CASSLDLRQGPNYGYTF. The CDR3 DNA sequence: TGTGCCAGCAGCTTGGACCTCCGTCAGGGGCCTAACTATGGCTACACCTTC.